This T cell receptor (beta chain) derives from a study of CD8 T cells in ankylosing spondylitis. General observations from the study: Earlier literature documents some of the motif variants in reactive arthritis synovial fluid and blood. Blood of patients with ankylosing spondylitis appeared to be characterized by a TCR beta motif of about eight highly homologous variants.

TCRdb reanalysed the 5' RACE reads using MiXCR and keeps one entry per CDR3 protein. This repertoire shows approximately 520,000 distinct CDR3 sequences, approximately 5.3% found once; its top ten account for 3% to 4.5%. This clonotype was picked up many times. Its antigen is currently unknown. The length of the CDR3 is 13 residues. V gave up 6 bases and J gave up 7 bases, with 13 bases separating them. CDR1 and CDR2 (germline): SNHLY, FYNNEI. Sequenced input: blood, either unsorted or a sorted T cell fraction (not recorded which). This chain links TRBV2 with TRBJ1-5; D is unclear. This clonotype originated in a male donor with ankylosing spondylitis. For the CDR3, the DNA is TGTGCCAGCAGCCGGGCCCCTGCCCAGCCCCAGCATTTT. Protein product: CASSRAPAQPQHF.